This entry lists 24 T cell receptor beta chains sequenced from one sample in a study of blood T cells in healthy people across ages. Primers used in a second PCR of roughly 7 to 11 cycles were a sample-barcoded 5' primer and a J-beta primer mix. TCRdb ran MiXCR on the 5' RACE reads and lists one entry per CDR3 protein. The sample has about 680,000 distinct CDR3 sequences; approximately 50% are singletons. Source material: blood. Source of these receptors: a woman in her fifties or sixties in good health.

This clonotype appeared a few times. The chain uses TRBV7-2 and TRBJ2-3; weak D call: TRBD2 (6 bases). V was trimmed by 5 bases and J by 8 bases, leaving 20 bases between them. This CDR3 contains 15 residues. Germline V CDR1 and CDR2: SGHTA, FQGNSA. CDR3 sequence reads: CASSHRDGRFGTQYF. As DNA, the CDR3 is TGTGCCAGCAGCCACCGGGACGGGAGATTTGGTACGCAGTATTTT.

This clonotype has at least ten counts. The chain employs TRBV29-1 and TRBJ2-3; 11 positions match TRBD2. In germline, CDR1 is SQVTM, CDR2 ANQGSEA. After removal of 6 bases from V and 0 bases from J, the junction contained 5 bases not matched to a gene. This CDR3 is built from 15 residues. The CDR3 DNA sequence: TGCAGCGTGGCCAGGACTAGCGGGAGCACAGATACGCAGTATTTT. This codes for CSVARTSGSTDTQYF.

This chain's CDR3 is CSVGGQGAVNEQFF. The CDR3 coding sequence is TGCAGCGTTGGGGGGCAGGGGGCCGTGAATGAGCAGTTCTTC. The V and J genes are TRBV29-1 and TRBJ2-1; 8 nucleotides align to TRBD1. After removal of 4 bases from V and 7 bases from J, the junction contained 9 bases not matched to a gene. CDR1 and CDR2 from the germline V gene are SQVTM and ANQGSEA. CDR3 length: 14 amino acids.

This clonotype was found a few times. The chain couples TRBV25-1 to TRBJ2-3; D is unclear. Germline assignment: CDR1 MGHDK and CDR2 SYGVNS. This CDR3 has 16 amino acids. Deletions cut 4 bases from V and 2 bases from J, with 16 bases between. Written as DNA, the CDR3 is TGTGCCAGCAGTGTAGATGGCCATCAACACACAGATACGCAGTATTTT. Translation: CASSVDGHQHTDTQYF.

This clonotype was recorded a few times. CDR3 in amino acids: CASSQGGLGKTEAFF. The DNA of the CDR3 is TGCGCCAGCAGCCAAGGCGGGCTGGGAAAAACTGAAGCTTTCTTT. The chain recombines TRBV4-3 with TRBJ1-1, with D hard to call. V lost 1 base, J lost 5 bases, and 14 bases lay in between. Germline V gene data show CDR1 as LGHNA and CDR2 as YSLEER. This CDR3 is built from 15 residues.

As for this clonotype: Possible read error: a much larger clone is one base away. The CDR3 loop is CASSLGQATEAFF. CDR3 in DNA: TGTGCCAGCAGCTTAGGACAGGCCACTGAAGCTTTCTTT. The chain links TRBV13 to TRBJ1-1, with TRBD1 as a possible D gene (5 bases). Per the germline V gene, CDR1 is PRHDT and CDR2 is FYEKMQ (reference sequence). This CDR3 has 13 residues. Deletions cut 0 bases from V and 4 bases from J, with 6 bases between.

This chain links TRBV4-2 with TRBJ2-4; D tentatively reads TRBD1 or TRBD2 (6 bases each). Germline loops: CDR1 LGHNA, CDR2 YNFKEQ. Between the trimmed V and J ends, which lost 0 bases and 4 bases, there was a span of 10 bases. The CDR3 extends over 15 amino acids. This chain's CDR3 is CASSQDRGQKNIQYF. As DNA, the CDR3 is TGTGCCAGCAGCCAAGATCGGGGGCAGAAAAACATTCAGTACTTC.

DNA of the CDR3: TGCGCCAGCAGCTCGGGACAGACTCTCATGAACACTGAAGCTTTCTTT. Residues: CASSSGQTLMNTEAFF. The chain recombines TRBV5-1 with TRBJ1-1; 7 nucleotides align to TRBD1. The CDR3 is 16 residues long. The V segment lost 3 bases and the J segment 0 bases; nucleotides outside the gene matches: 8. The V gene's germline CDR1 is SGHRS and CDR2 YFSETQ.

This clonotype was counted between two and nine times. The chain joins TRBV21-1 to TRBJ2-3; TRBD2, as called in the table, went unchecked against the DNA. TRBV21-1 has pseudogene status. This CDR3 region has 21 residues. CDR3 sequence: CASSTQNPRGTLKRITDTQYF. CDR3 nucleotides: TGTGCCAGCAGCACCCAGAACCCTAGAGGGACCTTGAAGCGGATCACAGATACGCAGTATTTT.

V and J are TRBV28 and TRBJ1-2; 10 bases align to TRBD1. The CDR3 covers 15 residues. Trimming removed 2 bases from V and 6 bases from J; junction bases left unmatched: 6. Germline assignment: CDR1 MDHEN and CDR2 SYDVKM. DNA of the CDR3: TGTGCCAGCAGTTTACCCCGGACAGGGGGAAATGGCTACACCTTC. Protein product: CASSLPRTGGNGYTF.

The rearrangement links TRBV5-4 to TRBJ2-2; D is possibly TRBD2 (5 bases). CDR1 SGHNT and CDR2 YYREEE come from the germline V gene (reference sequence). The CDR3 runs 16 residues. Deletions cut 4 bases from V and 6 bases from J, with 19 bases between. CDR3 residues: CASSQKTRISPGELFF. In nucleotides, the CDR3 is TGTGCCAGCAGCCAAAAAACTAGGATTAGCCCCGGGGAGCTGTTTTTT.

This clonotype was observed a handful of times. The gene calls are TRBV3-1 and TRBJ2-5; 7 bases map to TRBD2. CDR1 is LGHDT and CDR2 is YNNKEL in the germline V gene (reference sequence). This CDR3 is built from 15 residues. Unmatched junction bases numbered 7, after V lost 5 bases and J lost 1 base. The CDR3 here is CASSYPAGPQETQYF. DNA for the CDR3: TGTGCCAGCAGCTACCCAGCGGGGCCCCAAGAGACCCAGTACTTC.

The chain links TRBV28 to TRBJ2-7; D gene uncertain. Germline V gene lookup returns CDR1 MDHEN and CDR2 SYDVKM. The CDR3 extends over 12 amino acids. The CDR3 loop is CAGSDGTYEQYF. The CDR3 DNA reads as TGTGCGGGTTCAGACGGAACCTACGAGCAGTACTTC. Full variable domain (outside the CDR3, taken from reference TRBV28 and TRBJ2-7): DVKVTQSSRYLVKRTGEKVFLECVQDMDHENMFWYRQDPGLGLRLIYFSYDVKMKEKGDIPEGYSVSREKKERFSLILESASTNQTSMYLCAGSDGTYEQYFGPGTRLTVT.

This clonotype was seen more than once but under ten times. The chain is built from TRBV11-3 and TRBJ2-3; 7 bases match TRBD1. The trim removed 6 bases at V and 5 bases at J, leaving 5 bases unmatched. This CDR3 has 13 amino acids. Germline lookup yields CDR1 SGHNT and CDR2 YENEEA. Here the CDR3 DNA reads TGTGCCAGCAGACTTACAGGGGAAGATACGCAGTATTTT. Translation: CASRLTGEDTQYF.

The DNA for the CDR3 is TGTGCCAGCAGCTATGGACAGGGGAGAGGCACTGAAGCTTTCTTT. It yields the protein CASSYGQGRGTEAFF. The V and J genes are TRBV7-2 and TRBJ1-1; TRBD1 matches 9 bases. After removal of 4 bases from V and 4 bases from J, the junction contained 7 bases not matched to a gene. CDR3 size: 15 residues. Germline CDR1 reads SGHTA; CDR2 reads FQGNSA.

This clonotype was found a few times. CDR3 loop: CASSLGLARREQFF. The CDR3 DNA is TGTGCCAGCAGCCTGGGACTAGCGCGGCGGGAGCAGTTCTTC. The V gene is TRBV5-5, the J gene TRBJ2-1; 10 positions match TRBD2. V lost 4 bases, J lost 10 bases, and 8 bases stayed unmatched. From germline, CDR1 is SGHKS and CDR2 YYEKEE (reference sequence). This CDR3 is built from 14 residues. Supplemented by reference TRBV5-5 and TRBJ2-1, the full variable domain reads DAGVTQSPTHLIKTRGQQVTLRCSPISGHKSVSWYQQVLGQGPQFIFQYYEKEERGRGNFPDRFSARQFPNYSSELNVNALLLGDSALYLCASSLGLARREQFFGPGTRLTVL.

This clonotype was seen only a few times. The chain couples TRBV5-1 to TRBJ2-7, with D maybe TRBD1 (5 bases). V lost 2 bases and J lost 0, with 9 bases in between. The CDR3 has 14 residues. Per germline, CDR1 SGHRS and CDR2 YFSETQ. CDR3 DNA sequence: TGCGCCAGCAGCTTCAGGGCCAGCTCCTACGAGCAGTACTTC. Translated: CASSFRASSYEQYF.

V and J are TRBV7-2 and TRBJ2-5; D remains unclear. Germline V gives CDR1 SGHTA, CDR2 FQGNSA. Trimming cost V 3 bases and J 1 base, with 9 bases left between them. The CDR3 consists of 14 residues. CDR3 loop: CASSLMRGQETQYF. The CDR3 bases are TGTGCCAGCAGCTTGATGCGCGGCCAAGAGACCCAGTACTTC.

V usage is TRBV7-9 and J usage is TRBJ2-1; D possibly corresponds to TRBD2 (6 bases). V was cut by 8 bases and J by 8 bases, with 13 bases left in between. The germline gives CDR1 SEHNR, CDR2 FQNEAQ (reference sequence). The CDR3 spans 12 residues. The CDR3 DNA reads as TGTGCCAGCCGCGGAGGGAAGCATGAGCAGTTCTTC. It specifies CASRGGKHEQFF.

In regard to this clonotype: The limits of the CDR3 on the DNA are not certain, so only TCRdb's listed CDR3 is given. V usage is TRBV21-1 and J usage is TRBJ2-2; no check of the table's D call, TRBD1, against the DNA was made. TRBV21-1 is given as a pseudogene. The CDR3 comprises 17 residues, both ends counted. The CDR3 loop reads CASSKVGTGNGVGELFF.

This clonotype was picked up a small number of times. The chain recombines TRBV2 with TRBJ1-2; D remains ambiguous. The CDR3 has 13 amino acids. Germline V gene data show CDR1 as SNHLY and CDR2 as FYNNEI. V lost 3 bases and J lost 6, with 11 bases in between. CDR3 DNA sequence: TGTGCCAGCAGTGAGGGGAGGGCTGATGGCTACACCTTC. This codes for CASSEGRADGYTF.

The chain uses TRBV6-6 and TRBJ2-1; D is ambiguous. Trimming shortened V by 4 bases and J by 0 bases, and 10 bases separated the two germline ends. The CDR3 extends over 15 amino acids. CDR1 is MNHNY and CDR2 is SVGAGI in the germline V gene (reference sequence). CDR3 coding DNA: TGTGCCAGCAGTTTCTACCGTGGCTCCTACAATGAGCAGTTCTTC. Its translation: CASSFYRGSYNEQFF.

The chain couples TRBV10-3 to TRBJ2-7, with D perhaps assigned TRBD1 or TRBD2 (6 bases each). There are 15 residues in the CDR3. V was trimmed by 2 bases and J by 7 bases, leaving 18 bases between them. Germline V gene sequence: CDR1 ENHRY, CDR2 SYGVKD. The CDR3 region is CAISERPQGGGEQYF. Written as DNA, the CDR3 is TGTGCCATCAGTGAGAGGCCACAGGGAGGTGGTGAGCAGTACTTC.

The chain uses TRBV7-2 and TRBJ2-7; D assignment may be TRBD1 or TRBD2 (5 bases each). The CDR3 length is 13 residues. Germline V gives CDR1 SGHTA, CDR2 FQGNSA. V was cut by 1 base and J by 10 bases, with 14 bases left in between. CDR3 DNA: TGTGCCAGCAGCTTAGATCGGGGCGGGTCCCAGTACTTC. Amino acids: CASSLDRGGSQYF.